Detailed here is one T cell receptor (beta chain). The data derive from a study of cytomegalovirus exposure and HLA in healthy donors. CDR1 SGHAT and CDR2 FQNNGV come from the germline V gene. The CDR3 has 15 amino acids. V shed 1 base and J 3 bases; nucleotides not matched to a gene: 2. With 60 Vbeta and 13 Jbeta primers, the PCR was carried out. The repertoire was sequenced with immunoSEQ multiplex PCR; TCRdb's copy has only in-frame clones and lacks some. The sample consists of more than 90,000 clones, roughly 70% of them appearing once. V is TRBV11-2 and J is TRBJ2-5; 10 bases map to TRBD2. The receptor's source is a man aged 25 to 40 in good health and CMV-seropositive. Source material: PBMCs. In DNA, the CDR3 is TGTGCCAGCAGCTTAGCCGGGACTAGCGAAGAGACCCAGTACTTC. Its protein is CASSLAGTSEETQYF.